This TCR beta chain emerged from a study of shared clonotypes between healthy human individuals. Findings of the study overall: Generation probabilities were higher for clonotypes shared across all four sorted-subset donors than for unshared ones.

The CDR3 sequence is 14 residues long. CDR1 SGHKS and CDR2 YYEKEE come from the germline V gene (reference sequence). Trimming pared 2 bases from V and 0 bases from J, leaving 9 bases between. Naive CD8 cells, CD45RO-negative and positively selected for CCR7, excluded terminally differentiated effector memory CD45RA+ cells. In its sample, this clone was seen once. What it recognizes is unknown. The table came from immunoSEQ multiplex PCR; TCRdb's copy has only in-frame clones and leaves some out. The sample yields about 590,000 clones, around 95% seen once. Sequencing was done on a sample of naive CD8+ T cells sorted from blood. The TCR sequence derives from a woman aged 30 to 39 in good health. The chain couples TRBV5-5 to TRBJ2-7, with D possibly being TRBD1 (5 bases). CDR3 DNA: TGTGCCAGCAGCTTTCAGGGTAACTCCTACGAGCAGTACTTC. It codes for CASSFQGNSYEQYF.